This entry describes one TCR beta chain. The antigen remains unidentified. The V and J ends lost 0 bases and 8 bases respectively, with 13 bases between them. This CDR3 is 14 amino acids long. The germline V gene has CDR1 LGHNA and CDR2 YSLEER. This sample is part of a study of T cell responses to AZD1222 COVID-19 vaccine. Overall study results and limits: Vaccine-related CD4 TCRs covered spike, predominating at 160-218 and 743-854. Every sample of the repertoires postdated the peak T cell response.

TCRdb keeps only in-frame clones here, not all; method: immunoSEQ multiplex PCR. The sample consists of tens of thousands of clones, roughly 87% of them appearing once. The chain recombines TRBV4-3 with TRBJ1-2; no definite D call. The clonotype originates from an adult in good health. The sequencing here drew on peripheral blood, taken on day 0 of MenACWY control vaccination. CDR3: CASSQDMTERGYTF. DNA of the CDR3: TGCGCCAGCAGCCAAGACATGACCGAACGGGGCTACACCTTC.